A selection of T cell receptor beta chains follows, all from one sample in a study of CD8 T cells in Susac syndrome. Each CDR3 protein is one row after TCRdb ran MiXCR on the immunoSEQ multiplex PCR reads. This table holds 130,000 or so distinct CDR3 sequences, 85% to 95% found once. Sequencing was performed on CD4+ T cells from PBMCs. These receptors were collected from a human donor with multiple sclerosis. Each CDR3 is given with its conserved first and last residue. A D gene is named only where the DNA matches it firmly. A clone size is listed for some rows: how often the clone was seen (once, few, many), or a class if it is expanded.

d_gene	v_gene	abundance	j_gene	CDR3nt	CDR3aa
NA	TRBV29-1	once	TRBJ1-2	TGCAGCGCCCTGGAGGCCGGTTTTACTGGCTACACCTTC	CSALEAGFTGYTF
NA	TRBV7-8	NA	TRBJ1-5	TGTGCCAGCAGCTCGATGTCTCAGGGTGGCAATCAGCCCCAGCATTTT	CASSSMSQGGNQPQHF
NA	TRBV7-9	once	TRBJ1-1	TGTGCCAGCAGCTCCGAACCTAGGGGAGGGGCGGGCACTGAAGCTTTCTTT	CASSSEPRGGAGTEAFF
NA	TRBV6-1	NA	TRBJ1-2	TGTGCCAGCAGTCGAGACAGCCTTTATGGCTACACCTTC	CASSRDSLYGYTF
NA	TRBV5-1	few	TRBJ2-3	TGCGCCAGCAGCTTGGAACAAGCGAGGGATACGCAGTATTTT	CASSLEQARDTQYF
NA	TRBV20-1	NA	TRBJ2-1	TGCAGTGCTAGAGATTGGCAGTCGGGGATAAACAATGAGCAGTTCTTC	CSARDWQSGINNEQFF
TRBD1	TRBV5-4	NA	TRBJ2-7	TGTGCCAGCACCCACAGGGGAAGCGACGAGCAGTACTTC	CASTHRGSDEQYF
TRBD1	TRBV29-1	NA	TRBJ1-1	TGCAGCGGAGAGACAGGGATGAACACTGAAGCTTTCTTT	CSGETGMNTEAFF
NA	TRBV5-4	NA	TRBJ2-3	TGTGCCAGCAGCTTGGAGGGAGATACGCAGTATTTT	CASSLEGDTQYF
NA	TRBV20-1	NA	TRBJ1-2	TGCAGTGCTAGCCTTAGGAGGGGTTCACGAAACTATGGCTACACCTTC	CSASLRRGSRNYGYTF
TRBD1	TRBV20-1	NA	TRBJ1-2	TGCAGTGCTAGACCCAGACAGGGTTCCCCCTATGGCTACACCTTC	CSARPRQGSPYGYTF
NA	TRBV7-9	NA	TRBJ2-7	TGTGCCAGCAGCCTAGGACGGAACTACGAGCAGTACTTC	CASSLGRNYEQYF
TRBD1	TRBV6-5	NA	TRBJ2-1	TGTGCCAGCAGTTACAGTACCCGGACAGGGAGCAATGAGCAGTTCTTC	CASSYSTRTGSNEQFF
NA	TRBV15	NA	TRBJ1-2	TGTGCCACCAGCAGAGCCGAAAACTATGGCTACACCTTC	CATSRAENYGYTF
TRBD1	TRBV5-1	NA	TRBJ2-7	TGCGCCAGCAGCTTGCGGGACAGGGAGAAATACGAGCAGTACTTC	CASSLRDREKYEQYF
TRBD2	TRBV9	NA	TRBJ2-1	TGTGCCAGCAGCCCACTAGCGGGAAGGGTCTATGAGCAGTTCTTC	CASSPLAGRVYEQFF
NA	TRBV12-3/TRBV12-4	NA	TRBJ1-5	TGTGCCAGCAGTTTAGCGCGCGGGGTTTACAATCAGCCCCAGCATTTT	CASSLARGVYNQPQHF
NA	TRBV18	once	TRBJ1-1	TGTGCCAGCTCACCCACGGACATCTCGGCTGAAGCTTTCTTT	CASSPTDISAEAFF
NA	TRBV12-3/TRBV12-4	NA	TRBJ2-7	TGTGCCAGCAGTTTCCCCAGGCCTCCCTACGAGCAGTACTTC	CASSFPRPPYEQYF
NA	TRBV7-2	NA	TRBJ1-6	TGTGCCAGCAGCTTAGAGGCACCCCTCCACTTT	CASSLEAPLHF
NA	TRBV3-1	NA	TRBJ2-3	TGTGCCAGCAGCCAAGCAAGCGGGCGGGCCAGCGGGCAGTATTTT	CASSQASGRASGQYF
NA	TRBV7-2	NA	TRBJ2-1	TGTGCCAGCTCTAGGGGAAGGGGACACAATGAGCAGTTCTTC	CASSRGRGHNEQFF
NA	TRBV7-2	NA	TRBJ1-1	TGTGCCAGCAGCGTCGAGAGAAGCGGGGGAGCTTTCTTT	CASSVERSGGAFF
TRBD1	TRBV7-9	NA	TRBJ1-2	TGTGCCAGCAGCCCCCAACCGGGACAGAGAAACTATGGCTACACCTTC	CASSPQPGQRNYGYTF
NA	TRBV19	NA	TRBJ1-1	TGTGCCAGTAGAGGGCAGGAGATCCTGAACACTGAAGCTTTCTTT	CASRGQEILNTEAFF
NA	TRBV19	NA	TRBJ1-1	TGTGCCAGTAGTAATGACTGGGACACTGAAGCTTTCTTT	CASSNDWDTEAFF
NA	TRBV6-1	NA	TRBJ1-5	TGTGCCAGCTACCCGATGATTCAGGGCAGAAATCAGCCCCAGCATTTT	CASYPMIQGRNQPQHF
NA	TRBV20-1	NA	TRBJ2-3	TGCAGTGCTGTGGAAGCGTCTAGCACAGATACGCAGTATTTT	CSAVEASSTDTQYF
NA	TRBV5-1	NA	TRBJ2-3	TGCGCCAGCAGCTTGGACAGCGCTAGCACAGATACGCAGTATTTT	CASSLDSASTDTQYF
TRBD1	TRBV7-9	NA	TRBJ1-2	TGTGCCAGCAGCCATTGGGACAGAAACTATGGCTACACCTTC	CASSHWDRNYGYTF
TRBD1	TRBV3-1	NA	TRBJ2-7	TGTGCCAGCAGCCTAGGGGGGACAGGGGGAGGCGAGCAGTACTTC	CASSLGGTGGGEQYF
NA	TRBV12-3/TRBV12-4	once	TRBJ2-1	TGTGCCAGCAAGCGAGGGGGTTACAATGAGCAGTTCTTC	CASKRGGYNEQFF
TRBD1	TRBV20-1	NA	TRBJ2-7	TGCAGTGCTAATCCGGGACAGGGAGCCTACGAGCAGTACTTC	CSANPGQGAYEQYF
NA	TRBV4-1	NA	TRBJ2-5	TGCGCCAGCAGCCAAGATAACGCGGCTAGCACAGAGACCCAGTACTTC	CASSQDNAASTETQYF
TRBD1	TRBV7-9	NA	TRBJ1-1	TGTGCCAGCAGCCCTAGACAGGGGGGCAACGCTGAAGCTTTCTTT	CASSPRQGGNAEAFF
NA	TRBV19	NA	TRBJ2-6	TGTGCCAGTATTCGGTCTGGGGCCAACGTCCTGACTTTC	CASIRSGANVLTF
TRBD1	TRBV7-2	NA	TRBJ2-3	TGTGCCAGCAGCTCGACAGGGTTGATCACAGATACGCAGTATTTT	CASSSTGLITDTQYF
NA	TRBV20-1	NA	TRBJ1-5	TGCAGTGCCCGGGGGTGGCAGATCAATCAGCCCCAGCATTTT	CSARGWQINQPQHF
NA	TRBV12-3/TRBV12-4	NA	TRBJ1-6	TGTGCCAGCAGCCGGGAAGGTTCACCCCTCCACTTT	CASSREGSPLHF
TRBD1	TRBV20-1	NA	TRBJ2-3	TGCAGTGCGCTGACAGGGGAGGCAGATACGCAGTATTTT	CSALTGEADTQYF
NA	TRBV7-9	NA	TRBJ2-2	TGTGCCAGCAGCCTAGGGAACCGGGGGCGGACCGGGGAGCTGTTTTTT	CASSLGNRGRTGELFF
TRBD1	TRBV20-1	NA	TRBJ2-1	TGCAGTGCTAGACGAAGACAGGGGCCCTACAATGAGCAGTTCTTC	CSARRRQGPYNEQFF
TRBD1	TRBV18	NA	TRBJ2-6	TGTGCCAGCTCACCGGTCCCGACAGGGGGTTTTGGGGCCAACGTCCTGACTTTC	CASSPVPTGGFGANVLTF
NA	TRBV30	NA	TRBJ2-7	TGTGCCTGGAAAGGACAGCTATCCTACGAGCAGTACTTC	CAWKGQLSYEQYF
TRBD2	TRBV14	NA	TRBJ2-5	TGTGCCAGCAGCCAAGAATCGCTAGCGGGGGGCCTCCCCCAAGAGACCCAGTACTTC	CASSQESLAGGLPQETQYF
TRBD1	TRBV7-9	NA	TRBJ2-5	TGTGCCAGCAGCTTAACAGGGGTTAGGGAGACCCAGTACTTC	CASSLTGVRETQYF
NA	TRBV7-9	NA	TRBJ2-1	TGTGCCAGCAGCTTAGACGAGGCGGCGGCGGAGTTCTTC	CASSLDEAAAEFF